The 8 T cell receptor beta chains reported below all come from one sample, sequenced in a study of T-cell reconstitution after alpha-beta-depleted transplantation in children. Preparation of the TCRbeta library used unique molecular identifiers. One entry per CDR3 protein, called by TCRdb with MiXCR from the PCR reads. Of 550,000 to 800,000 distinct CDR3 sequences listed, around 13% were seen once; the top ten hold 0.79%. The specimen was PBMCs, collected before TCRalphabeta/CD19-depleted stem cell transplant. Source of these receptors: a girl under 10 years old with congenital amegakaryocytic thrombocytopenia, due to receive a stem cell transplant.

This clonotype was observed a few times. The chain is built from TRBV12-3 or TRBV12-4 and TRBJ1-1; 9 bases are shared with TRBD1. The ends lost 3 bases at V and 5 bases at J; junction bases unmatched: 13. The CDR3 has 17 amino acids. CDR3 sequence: CASSLDRGRRGGTEAFF. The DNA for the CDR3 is TGTGCCAGCAGTTTGGACAGGGGACGGAGGGGGGGGACTGAAGCTTTCTTT.

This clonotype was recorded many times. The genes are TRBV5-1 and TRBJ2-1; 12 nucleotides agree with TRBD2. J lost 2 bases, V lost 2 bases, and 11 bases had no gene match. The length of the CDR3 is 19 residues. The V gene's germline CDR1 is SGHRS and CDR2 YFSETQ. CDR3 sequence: CASSLRLAGVPPAYNEQFF. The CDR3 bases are TGCGCCAGCAGCTTACGACTAGCGGGAGTCCCTCCGGCCTACAATGAGCAGTTCTTC.

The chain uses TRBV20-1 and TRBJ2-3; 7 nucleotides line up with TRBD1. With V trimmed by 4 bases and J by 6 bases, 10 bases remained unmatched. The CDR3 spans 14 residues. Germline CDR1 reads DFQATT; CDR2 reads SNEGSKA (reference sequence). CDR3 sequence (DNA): TGCAGTGCTAAACGTCGACAGGGTTCGGATACGCAGTATTTT. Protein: CSAKRRQGSDTQYF.

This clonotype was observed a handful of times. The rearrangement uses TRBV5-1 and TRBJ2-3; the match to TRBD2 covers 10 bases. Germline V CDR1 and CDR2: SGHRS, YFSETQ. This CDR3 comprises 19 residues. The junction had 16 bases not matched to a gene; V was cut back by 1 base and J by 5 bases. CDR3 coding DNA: TGCGCCAGCAGCTTGTCCGCTAGCGGGAGAGGGGGATTTGGAGATACGCAGTATTTT. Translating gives CASSLSASGRGGFGDTQYF.

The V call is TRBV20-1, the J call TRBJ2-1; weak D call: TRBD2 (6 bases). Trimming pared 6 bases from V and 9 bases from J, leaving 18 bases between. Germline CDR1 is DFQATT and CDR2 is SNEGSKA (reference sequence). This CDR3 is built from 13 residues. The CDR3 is CSAPGLRTSEQFF. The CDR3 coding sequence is TGCAGTGCACCGGGACTTCGAACCTCTGAGCAGTTCTTC.

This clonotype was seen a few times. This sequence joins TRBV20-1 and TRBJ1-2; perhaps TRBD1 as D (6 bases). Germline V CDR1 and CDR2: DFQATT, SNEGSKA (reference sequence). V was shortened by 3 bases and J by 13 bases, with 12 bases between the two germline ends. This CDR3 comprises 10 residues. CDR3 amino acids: CSAREDRATF. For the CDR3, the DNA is TGCAGTGCTAGGGAGGACAGAGCCACCTTC.

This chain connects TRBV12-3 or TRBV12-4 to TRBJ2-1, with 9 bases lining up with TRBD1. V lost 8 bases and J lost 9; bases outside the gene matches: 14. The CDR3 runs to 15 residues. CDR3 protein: CASVMVTGGESEQFF. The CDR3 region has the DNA TGTGCCAGCGTTATGGTAACAGGGGGCGAGAGTGAGCAGTTCTTC.

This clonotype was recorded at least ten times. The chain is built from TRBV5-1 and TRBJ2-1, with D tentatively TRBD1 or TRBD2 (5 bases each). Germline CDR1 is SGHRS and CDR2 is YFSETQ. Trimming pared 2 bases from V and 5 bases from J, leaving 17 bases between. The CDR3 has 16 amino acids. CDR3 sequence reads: CASSFVPVRENNEQFF. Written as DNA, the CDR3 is TGCGCCAGCAGCTTTGTTCCGGTCAGGGAGAACAATGAGCAGTTCTTC.